Each of the 5 T cell receptor beta chains below was sequenced from the same sample in a study of cytomegalovirus exposure and HLA in healthy donors. The PCR was carried out with 60 Vbeta primers and 13 Jbeta primers. Measured with immunoSEQ multiplex PCR; TCRdb has only the in-frame clones, and not every one. This table has over 100,000 clones, 87% appearing once. Sequences were obtained from PBMCs. These receptor sequences come from a woman between 25 and 40 years old in good health and CMV-seronegative.

The V call is TRBV13, the J call TRBJ2-7, with D possibly matching TRBD2 (5 bases). CDR1 and CDR2 (germline): PRHDT, FYEKMQ (reference sequence). V gave up 1 base and J gave up 9 bases, with 16 bases separating them. This CDR3 contains 14 residues. DNA for the CDR3: TGTGCCAGCAGCTTAGCTAGCCGCCTGACGGGGCAGTACTTC. Protein: CASSLASRLTGQYF. Filled out from reference TRBV13 and TRBJ2-7, the complete variable domain reads AAGVIQSPRHLIKEKRETATLKCYPIPRHDTVYWYQQGPGQDPQFLISFYEKMQSDKGSIPDRFSAQQFSDYHSELNMSSLELGDSALYFCASSLASRLTGQYFGPGTRLTVT.

The V call is TRBV29-1, the J call TRBJ2-7; the D is unclear. Looked up from germline, CDR1 is SQVTM and CDR2 is ANQGSEA. V lost 8 bases and J 7 bases, leaving 6 bases between the germline ends. CDR3 length: 8 amino acids. The CDR3 loop is CSPREQYF. In DNA form, the CDR3 reads TGCAGCCCCCGGGAGCAGTACTTC.

This clone was counted a single time. The V gene is TRBV9, the J gene TRBJ2-7; D remains ambiguous. V was cut by 4 bases and J by 6 bases, with 17 bases left in between. The CDR3 length is 14 residues. Germline V lookup: CDR1 SGDLS, CDR2 YYNGEE. CDR3 DNA sequence: TGTGCCAGCAGCCCTTCGAGGCAGTCCGGCGAGCAGTACTTC. It codes for CASSPSRQSGEQYF.

V is TRBV11-2 and J is TRBJ1-3, with D tentatively TRBD1 (6 bases). The V and J ends lost 4 bases and 2 bases respectively, with 18 bases between them. CDR1 SGHAT and CDR2 FQNNGV come from the germline V gene. The CDR3 runs to 17 residues. The CDR3 DNA reads TGTGCCAGCAGCTGGTGGCCTCGGGGGGCGGCTGGAAACACCATATATTTT. This gives the protein CASSWWPRGAAGNTIYF. Full variable domain (remainder filled in from reference TRBV11-2 and TRBJ1-3): EAGVAQSPRYKIIEKRQSVAFWCNPISGHATLYWYQQILGQGPKLLIQFQNNGVVDDSQLPKDRFSAERLKGVDSTLKIQPAKLEDSAVYLCASSWWPRGAAGNTIYFGEGSWLTVV.

The V call is TRBV7-9, the J call TRBJ2-5; 10 positions match TRBD2. Germline trimming cut 2 bases from V and 5 bases from J; bases unmatched to any gene: 5. This CDR3 has 15 amino acids. Germline V lookup: CDR1 SEHNR, CDR2 FQNEAQ (reference sequence). The CDR3: CASSLRAGGPETQYF. For the CDR3, the DNA is TGTGCCAGCAGCTTACGAGCGGGGGGGCCTGAGACCCAGTACTTC.